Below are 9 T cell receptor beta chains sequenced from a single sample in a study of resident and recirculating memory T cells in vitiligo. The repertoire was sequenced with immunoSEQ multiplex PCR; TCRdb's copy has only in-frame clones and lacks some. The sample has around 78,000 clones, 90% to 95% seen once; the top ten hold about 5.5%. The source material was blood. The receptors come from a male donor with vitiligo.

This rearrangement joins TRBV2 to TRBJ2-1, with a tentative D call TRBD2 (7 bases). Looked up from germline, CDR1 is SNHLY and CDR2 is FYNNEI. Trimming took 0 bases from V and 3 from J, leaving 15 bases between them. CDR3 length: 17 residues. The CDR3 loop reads CASSEARGQHFYNEQFF. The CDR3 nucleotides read TGTGCCAGCAGTGAAGCGCGGGGGCAGCACTTCTACAATGAGCAGTTCTTC.

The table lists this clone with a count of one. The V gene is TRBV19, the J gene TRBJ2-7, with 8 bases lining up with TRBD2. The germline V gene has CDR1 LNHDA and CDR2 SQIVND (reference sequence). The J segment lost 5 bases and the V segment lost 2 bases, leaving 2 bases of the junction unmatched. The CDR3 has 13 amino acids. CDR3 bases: TGTGCCAGTAGTATATCGGGGGGGAACGAGCAGTACTTC. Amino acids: CASSISGGNEQYF. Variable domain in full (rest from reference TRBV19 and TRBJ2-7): DGGITQSPKYLFRKEGQNVTLSCEQNLNHDAMYWYRQDPGQGLRLIYYSQIVNDFQKGDIAEGYSVSREKKESFPLTVTSAQKNPTAFYLCASSISGGNEQYFGPGTRLTVT.

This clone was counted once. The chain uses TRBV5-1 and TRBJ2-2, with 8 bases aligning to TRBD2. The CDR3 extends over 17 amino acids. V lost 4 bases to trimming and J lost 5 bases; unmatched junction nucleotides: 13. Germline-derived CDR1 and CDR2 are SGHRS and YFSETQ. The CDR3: CASSPHPGRGITGELFF. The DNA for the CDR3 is TGCGCCAGCAGCCCCCACCCCGGGAGGGGAATTACCGGGGAGCTGTTTTTT.

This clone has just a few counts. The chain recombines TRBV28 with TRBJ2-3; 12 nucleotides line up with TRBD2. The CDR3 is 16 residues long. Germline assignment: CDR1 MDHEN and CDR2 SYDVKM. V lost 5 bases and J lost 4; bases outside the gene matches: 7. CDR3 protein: CASSDIPSGRADTQYF. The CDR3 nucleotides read TGTGCCAGCAGTGACATTCCTAGCGGGAGGGCAGATACGCAGTATTTT.

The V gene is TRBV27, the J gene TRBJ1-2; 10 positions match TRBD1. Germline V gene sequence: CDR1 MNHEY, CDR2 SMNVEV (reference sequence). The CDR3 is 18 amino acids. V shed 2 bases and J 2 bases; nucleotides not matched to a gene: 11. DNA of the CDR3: TGTGCCAGCAGTTTAGAAGGGGGGACAGGGGTCAGGAACTATGGCTACACCTTC. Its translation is CASSLEGGTGVRNYGYTF.

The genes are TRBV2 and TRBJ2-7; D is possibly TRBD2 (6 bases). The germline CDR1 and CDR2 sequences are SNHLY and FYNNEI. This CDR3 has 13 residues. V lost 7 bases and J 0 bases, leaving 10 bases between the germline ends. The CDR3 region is CASTDGSSYEQYF. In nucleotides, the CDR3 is TGTGCCAGCACCGACGGGAGCTCCTACGAGCAGTACTTC.

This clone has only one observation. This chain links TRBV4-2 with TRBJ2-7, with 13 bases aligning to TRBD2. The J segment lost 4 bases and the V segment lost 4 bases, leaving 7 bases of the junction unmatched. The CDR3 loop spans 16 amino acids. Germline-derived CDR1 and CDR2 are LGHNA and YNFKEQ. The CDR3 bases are TGTGCCAGCAGCCGAGAACTAGCGGGAGGGAAATACGAGCAGTACTTC. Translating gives CASSRELAGGKYEQYF.

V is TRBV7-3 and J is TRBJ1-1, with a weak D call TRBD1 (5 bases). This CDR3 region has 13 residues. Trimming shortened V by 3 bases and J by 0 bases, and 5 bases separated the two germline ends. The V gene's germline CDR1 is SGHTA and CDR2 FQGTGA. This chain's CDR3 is CASSFRVNTEAFF. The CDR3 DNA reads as TGTGCCAGCAGCTTCAGGGTGAACACTGAAGCTTTCTTT.

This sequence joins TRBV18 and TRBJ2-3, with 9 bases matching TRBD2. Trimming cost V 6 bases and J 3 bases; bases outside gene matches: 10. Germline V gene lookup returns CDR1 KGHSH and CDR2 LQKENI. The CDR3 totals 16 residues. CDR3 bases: TGTGCCAGCTCGCCGGGGCTAGCGGGATCGACAGATACGCAGTATTTT. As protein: CASSPGLAGSTDTQYF. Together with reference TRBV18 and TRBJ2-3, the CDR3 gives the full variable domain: NAGVMQNPRHLVRRRGQEARLRCSPMKGHSHVYWYRQLPEEGLKFMVYLQKENIIDESGMPKERFSAEFPKEGPSILRIQQVVRGDSAAYFCASSPGLAGSTDTQYFGPGTRLTVL.